These 19 T cell receptor beta chains came from one sample sequenced in a study of PD-L1 blockade in urothelial cancer. This table comes from immunoSEQ multiplex PCR, and its TCRdb copy is limited to in-frame clones, with some not included. The table has roughly 25,000 clones, roughly 83% seen once. The source was PBMCs, collected around atezolizumab (anti-PD-L1) treatment. These receptors were obtained from a man in his 70s with urothelial cancer.

The CDR3, as DNA: TGTGCCTGGAAGGGACTAGCGCATGGGGCCCAGTACTTC. It encodes CAWKGLAHGAQYF. The V gene is TRBV30, the J gene TRBJ2-5, with 10 bases lining up with TRBD2. After removal of 4 bases from V and 9 bases from J, the junction contained 8 bases not matched to a gene. The CDR3 contains 13 residues. Germline V gene sequence: CDR1 GTSNPN, CDR2 SVGIG (reference sequence).

This chain uses TRBV2 with TRBJ2-5; D remains unclear. The germline gives CDR1 SNHLY, CDR2 FYNNEI. V lost 7 bases to trimming and J lost 1 base, with 13 bases between them. This CDR3 region has 14 residues. CDR3 bases: TGTGCCAGCACCCTCACGACTGCCCAAGAGACCCAGTACTTC. This codes for CASTLTTAQETQYF.

The V and J genes are TRBV6-5 and TRBJ2-2, with TRBD1 as a possible D gene (5 bases). Trimming stripped 6 bases from V and 3 bases from J, with 11 bases between. Germline-derived CDR1 and CDR2 are MNHEY and SVGAGI. CDR3 length: 14 amino acids. CDR3 sequence reads: CASSNRRDTGELFF. For the CDR3, the DNA is TGTGCCAGCAGCAACCGCAGGGACACCGGGGAGCTGTTTTTT.

This clone was recorded a few times. The chain employs TRBV11-1 and TRBJ2-7; possibly TRBD1 for D (6 bases). Trimming stripped 3 bases from V and 7 bases from J, with 16 bases between. The CDR3 has 14 residues. Per germline, CDR1 SGHAT and CDR2 FQDESV (reference sequence). CDR3 amino acids: CASSFRGNSVEQYF. CDR3 DNA: TGTGCCAGCAGCTTCAGGGGCAACTCGGTGGAGCAGTACTTC.

Here the CDR3 DNA reads TGTGCCAGCAGTGGGGACAGGGGGGATGAGCAGTTCTTC. Amino acid sequence: CASSGDRGDEQFF. This rearrangement joins TRBV6-1 to TRBJ2-1, with TRBD1 matching over 11 bases. The CDR3 runs to 13 residues. The V gene's germline CDR1 is MNHNS and CDR2 SASEGT. The junction had 1 base not matched to a gene; V was cut back by 4 bases and J by 8 bases.

This chain links TRBV28 with TRBJ2-7, with 9 bases identical to TRBD1. The trim removed 5 bases at V and 1 base at J, leaving 6 bases unmatched. The CDR3 covers 15 residues. Germline V lookup: CDR1 MDHEN, CDR2 SYDVKM. Here the CDR3 reads CASSPLGTGSYEQYF. In nucleotides, the CDR3 is TGTGCCAGCAGTCCCCTTGGGACAGGGTCCTACGAGCAGTACTTC.

The chain combines TRBV7-8 with TRBJ1-1, with TRBD1 matching over 9 bases. From germline, CDR1 is SGHVS and CDR2 FQNEAQ. The CDR3 is made up of 14 amino acids. J was trimmed by 6 bases and V by 7 bases; bases with no gene match: 9. CDR3 DNA sequence: TGTGCCAGCATCCGGGACAGGGTTAGGGCTGAAGCTTTCTTT. It translates to CASIRDRVRAEAFF.

The chain joins TRBV19 to TRBJ2-6; a possible D gene is TRBD2 (5 bases). In germline, CDR1 is LNHDA, CDR2 SQIVND (reference sequence). V lost 3 bases, J lost 0 bases, and 18 bases lay in between. This CDR3 spans 19 amino acids. Here the CDR3 reads CASSIVGLAVSSGANVLTF. CDR3 DNA sequence: TGTGCCAGTAGTATCGTGGGCCTAGCAGTCAGCTCTGGGGCCAACGTCCTGACTTTC.

The chain combines TRBV2 with TRBJ2-2; 11 nucleotides align to TRBD1. CDR3 size: 15 residues. The V gene's germline CDR1 is SNHLY and CDR2 FYNNEI. The V and J ends lost 7 bases and 3 bases, in that order; junction bases with no gene match: 4. This CDR3 is CASTRTGGDTGELFF. In nucleotides, the CDR3 is TGTGCCAGCACTAGGACAGGGGGCGACACCGGGGAGCTGTTTTTT. The variable domain in full, with the rest retrieved from reference TRBV2 and TRBJ2-2, is EPEVTQTPSHQVTQMGQEVILRCVPISNHLYFYWYRQILGQKVEFLVSFYNNEISEKSEIFDDQFSVERPDGSNFTLKIRSTKLEDSAMYFCASTRTGGDTGELFFGEGSRLTVL.

This chain links TRBV4-1 with TRBJ2-7; 8 bases fit TRBD2. Germline V gives CDR1 MGHRA, CDR2 YSYEKL. CDR3 length: 16 residues. Germline trimming cut 4 bases from V and 6 bases from J; bases unmatched to any gene: 14. The CDR3 nucleotides are TGCGCCAGCAGCCCGAGAACGGGAGGGCCCATGCCCGAGCAGTACTTC. Amino acid sequence: CASSPRTGGPMPEQYF.

The chain employs TRBV6-1 and TRBJ2-2; TRBD2 matches 7 bases. Trimming removed 4 bases from V and 2 bases from J; junction bases left unmatched: 4. The V gene's germline CDR1 is MNHNS and CDR2 SASEGT. This CDR3 spans 15 amino acids. CDR3 region: CASSVRGSNTGELFF. In nucleotides, the CDR3 is TGTGCCAGCAGTGTTCGCGGGAGTAACACCGGGGAGCTGTTTTTT.

CDR3 in amino acids: CASTGEGGPFFTDTQYF. The DNA of the CDR3 is TGTGCCAGCACCGGGGAGGGAGGGCCTTTCTTCACAGATACGCAGTATTTT. V is TRBV11-2 and J is TRBJ2-3, with 7 bases aligning to TRBD2. V was clipped by 7 bases and J by 2 bases; unmatched bases: 15. Germline values: CDR1 SGHAT, CDR2 FQNNGV. The CDR3 has 17 amino acids.

The chain links TRBV6-4 to TRBJ2-1; D might be TRBD2 (6 bases). Trimming removed 4 bases from V and 6 bases from J, with 10 bases in between. Germline V lookup: CDR1 MRHNA, CDR2 SNTAGT. The CDR3 extends over 13 amino acids. The CDR3 nucleotides are TGTGCCAGCAGTGTGGGGACTCTCAATGAGCAGTTCTTC. Protein: CASSVGTLNEQFF.

V is TRBV11-2 and J is TRBJ2-7, with a tentative D call TRBD1 (5 bases). The CDR3 has 13 residues. Germline assignment: CDR1 SGHAT and CDR2 FQNNGV. V was trimmed by 5 bases and J by 1 base, leaving 9 bases between them. CDR3 nucleotides: TGTGCCAGCAGCAATACAGGTTCCTACGAGCAGTACTTC. Translating gives CASSNTGSYEQYF.

The count of this clone is one. This rearrangement joins TRBV7-6 to TRBJ2-7; a possible D gene is TRBD2 (9 bases). Germline lookup yields CDR1 SGHVS and CDR2 FNYEAQ. V was cut by 6 bases and J by 6 bases, with 21 bases left in between. This CDR3 comprises 15 residues. Here the CDR3 reads CASRASASGTGEQYF. In DNA form, the CDR3 reads TGTGCCAGCAGGGCCTCCGCTAGCGGGACAGGCGAGCAGTACTTC.

The chain employs TRBV28 and TRBJ2-7, with D perhaps TRBD2 (7 bases). V lost 6 bases, J lost 4 bases, and 19 bases lay in between. CDR1 and CDR2 (germline): MDHEN, SYDVKM. The length of the CDR3 is 15 residues. This CDR3 reads CASSDSAGARYEQYF. CDR3 sequence (DNA): TGTGCCAGCAGCGACAGCGCGGGGGCGCGTTACGAGCAGTACTTC. Together with reference TRBV28 and TRBJ2-7, the CDR3 gives the full variable domain: DVKVTQSSRYLVKRTGEKVFLECVQDMDHENMFWYRQDPGLGLRLIYFSYDVKMKEKGDIPEGYSVSREKKERFSLILESASTNQTSMYLCASSDSAGARYEQYFGPGTRLTVT.

This chain connects TRBV5-1 to TRBJ2-5; no clear D gene. Germline V gives CDR1 SGHRS, CDR2 YFSETQ. Trimming stripped 1 base from V and 5 bases from J, with 15 bases between. The CDR3 spans 15 residues. The CDR3 spells CASSLRGTTGETQYF. The DNA of the CDR3 is TGCGCCAGCAGCTTGAGAGGTACAACCGGGGAGACCCAGTACTTC.

The chain joins TRBV30 to TRBJ2-3; 9 positions match TRBD1. V trimming: 0 bases; J trimming: 6 bases; junction bases outside the gene matches: 13. CDR1 GTSNPN and CDR2 SVGIG come from the germline V gene (reference sequence). The CDR3 has 17 amino acids. The CDR3 region is CAWSVPGAGQGSDTQYF. CDR3 coding DNA: TGTGCCTGGAGTGTTCCAGGTGCGGGACAGGGAAGCGATACGCAGTATTTT.

J is TRBJ2-5 and V is TRBV2; D call uncertain. This CDR3 comprises 13 residues. Germline CDR1 is SNHLY and CDR2 is FYNNEI. Trimming shortened V by 4 bases and J by 3 bases, and 9 bases separated the two germline ends. Here the CDR3 reads CASSGVVKETQYF. CDR3 bases: TGTGCCAGCAGTGGTGTCGTTAAAGAGACCCAGTACTTC.